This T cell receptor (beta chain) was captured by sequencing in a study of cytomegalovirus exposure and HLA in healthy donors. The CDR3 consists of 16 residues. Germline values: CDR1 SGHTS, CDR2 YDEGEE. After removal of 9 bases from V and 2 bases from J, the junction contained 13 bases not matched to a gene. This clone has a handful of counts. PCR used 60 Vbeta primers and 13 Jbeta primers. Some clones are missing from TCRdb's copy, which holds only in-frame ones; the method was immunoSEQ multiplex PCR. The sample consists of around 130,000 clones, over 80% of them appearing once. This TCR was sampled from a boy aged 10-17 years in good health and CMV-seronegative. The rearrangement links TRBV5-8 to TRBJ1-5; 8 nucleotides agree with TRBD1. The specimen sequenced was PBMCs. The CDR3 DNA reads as TGTGCCACCACACCAGGACAGGGCCACGGCAATCAGCCCCAGCATTTT. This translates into CATTPGQGHGNQPQHF.